This is a list of T cell receptor beta chains from one sample in a study of cytomegalovirus exposure and HLA in healthy donors. The protocol was immunoSEQ multiplex PCR, while the TCRdb copy is restricted to in-frame clones and leaves out a portion. This table holds some 150,000 clones, around three fifths found once. The sequenced sample consisted of PBMCs. The receptors derive from a woman aged 40 to 50 in good health and CMV-seronegative. CDR3s include the opening cysteine and the closing phenylalanine or tryptophan. The order of the fields is V gene, D gene, clone size, J gene, CDR3 DNA, CDR3 protein. D genes are given only for firm matches. Expanded clones get a size class; other rows say once, few or many, or leave the size out.

>TRBV5-1|TRBD1|NA|TRBJ1-4
TGCGCCAGCAGCTTGTGGACAGGTACTAATGAAAAACTGTTTTTT
CASSLWTGTNEKLFF
>TRBV5-6|NA|once|TRBJ2-1
TGTGCCAGCAGCTTTCGCGGGAATGAGCAGTTCTTC
CASSFRGNEQFF
>TRBV27|NA|NA|TRBJ1-5
TGTGCCAGCAGCCGAGGGGGTCGGCAGCCCCAGCATTTT
CASSRGGRQPQHF
>TRBV9|NA|NA|TRBJ2-3
TGTGCCAGCAGCGTAGCCTCCACAGATACGCAGTATTTT
CASSVASTDTQYF
>TRBV19|TRBD1|NA|TRBJ1-4
TGTGCCAGTACAACAGGGGGCTCTAATGAAAAACTGTTTTTT
CASTTGGSNEKLFF
>TRBV11-2|NA|NA|TRBJ1-1
TGTGCCAGCAGCTTAGATCTACCAGGGTCGAACACTGAAGCTTTCTTT
CASSLDLPGSNTEAFF
>TRBV19|NA|few|TRBJ1-1
TGTGCCACCAGACATAGGGAGGATGGGAGAGATGAAGCTTTCTTT
CATRHREDGRDEAFF
>TRBV15|NA|NA|TRBJ1-5
TGTGCCACCAGCAGAGATAAAGGGAGTGATGTGAATCAGCCCCAGCATTTT
CATSRDKGSDVNQPQHF
>TRBV4-1|NA|NA|TRBJ1-1
TGCGCCAGCAGCCAAGATCGTAACAGCATGAACACTGAAGCTTTCTTT
CASSQDRNSMNTEAFF
>TRBV28|TRBD1|NA|TRBJ1-6
TGTGCCAGCAGTTTATCGACAGGGATCTCGGATTCACCCCTCCACTTT
CASSLSTGISDSPLHF
>TRBV19|NA|NA|TRBJ2-5
TGTGCCAGTAGAGCAGGCAGCGGGACCCAGTACTTC
CASRAGSGTQYF
>TRBV6-6|NA|NA|TRBJ2-7
TGTGCCAGCACCACGAAACGGTCAGCGGTGAACGAGCAGTACTTC
CASTTKRSAVNEQYF
>TRBV6-5|TRBD2|few|TRBJ2-1
TGTGCCAGCAGTTCACCGGGACTAGCGGGGGGTAATGAGCAGTTCTTC
CASSSPGLAGGNEQFF
>TRBV4-1|NA|NA|TRBJ1-4
TGCGCCAGCAGCCAAGCTTGGCGTGGCGGAAATGAAAAACTGTTTTTT
CASSQAWRGGNEKLFF
>TRBV7-8|TRBD1|few|TRBJ1-5
TGTGCCAGCAGCCCGACAGGGCAGGGGCAGCCCCAGCATTTT
CASSPTGQGQPQHF
>TRBV2|NA|NA|TRBJ2-7
TGTGCCAGCAGTCCTCCTGGGACTTCGGAGCAGTACTTC
CASSPPGTSEQYF
>TRBV9|TRBD1|NA|TRBJ2-1
TGTGCCAGCAGCCCGGGACAGCACAATGAGCAGTTCTTC
CASSPGQHNEQFF
>TRBV5-1|NA|NA|TRBJ1-5
TGCGCCAGACGAGGCCTCGCGTCGAATAGCAATCAGCCCCAGCATTTT
CARRGLASNSNQPQHF
>TRBV7-2|NA|NA|TRBJ1-2
TGTGCCAGCACCTATACGTCTACAGGGCTCATTAACTATGGCTACACCTTC
CASTYTSTGLINYGYTF
>TRBV30|NA|NA|TRBJ2-1
TGTGCCTGGAGTGGGGTACGGACGGGGACCTACAATGAGCAGTTCTTC
CAWSGVRTGTYNEQFF
>TRBV27|TRBD2|NA|TRBJ2-1
TGTGCCAGCAGTTCCTCTAGCGGGGAAGTCAACAATGAGCAGTTCTTC
CASSSSSGEVNNEQFF
>TRBV7-2|NA|NA|TRBJ1-2
TGTGCCAGCAGCCCCGTTCCGGGGGACTATGGCTACACCTTC
CASSPVPGDYGYTF
>TRBV28|TRBD1|NA|TRBJ1-6
TGTGCCAGCAGTTTTGGGGACAGTCGTTCACCCCTCCACTTT
CASSFGDSRSPLHF
>TRBV28|TRBD1|NA|TRBJ2-7
TGTGCCAGCAGTTCCGGGGACAGGGAGTCCTACGAGCAGTACTTC
CASSSGDRESYEQYF
>TRBV7-2|TRBD1|NA|TRBJ2-5
TGTGCCAGCAGCTTACCGGTTGGACAGGAAAGAGTAGAGACCCAGTACTTC
CASSLPVGQERVETQYF
>TRBV4-3|TRBD1|few|TRBJ2-6
TGCGCCAGCAGCCAAGAGATAGCAGGACAGGGTCTAGGCGGGGCCAACGTCCTGACTTTC
CASSQEIAGQGLGGANVLTF
>TRBV4-3|TRBD1|NA|TRBJ2-5
TGCGCCAGCAGCCAAGGGGGACAGGGAGGGGAGACCCAGTACTTC
CASSQGGQGGETQYF
>TRBV14|TRBD1|NA|TRBJ2-7
TGTGCCAGCAGCCAGAGGGACAGTAGGCAGTACTTC
CASSQRDSRQYF
>TRBV19|TRBD1|NA|TRBJ1-2
TGTGCCAGTCGAGGTTGGCAGGGGGGCCAATCTAACTATGGCTACACCTTC
CASRGWQGGQSNYGYTF
>TRBV5-4|NA|NA|TRBJ1-1
TGTGCCAGCAGCCTGTCAGCTAGGGGGAACACTGAAGCTTTCTTT
CASSLSARGNTEAFF
>TRBV19|NA|NA|TRBJ2-1
TGTGCCAGTAGTACCGCGGGATTCAATGAGCAGTTCTTC
CASSTAGFNEQFF
>TRBV19|NA|few|TRBJ2-7
TGTGCCAGTAGTATGGTCGCAGGCTCCTACGAGCAGTACTTC
CASSMVAGSYEQYF
>TRBV6-5|TRBD1|few|TRBJ2-3
TGTGCCAGCAGTTCGGGACAGGGTTTCCATACGCAGTATTTT
CASSSGQGFHTQYF